Listed below are T cell receptor beta chains from one sample, sequenced in a study of Tregs in tolerant kidney transplant recipients. The method was immunoSEQ multiplex PCR; TCRdb's version includes in-frame clones alone and lacks a portion of them. The repertoire holds around 50,000 clones, with about 86% as singletons. Specimen: CD4+ T cells from blood. These receptors were obtained from a human donor in good health. Both conserved end residues are part of each CDR3.

15	TRBV11-2	TRBJ2-3	CASRPERSLTDTQYF
12	TRBV4-2	TRBJ1-1	CASSFRGPEAFF
14	TRBV7-2	TRBJ2-3	CASSLSLAGDTQYF
17	TRBV29-1	TRBJ2-2	CSVAVASPLTNTGELFF
15	TRBV5-4	TRBJ1-6	CASSLYGRENSPLHF
17	TRBV9	TRBJ2-1	CASSATQREGSYNEQFF
13	TRBV2	TRBJ2-7	CASSERFFYEQYF
17	TRBV4-1	TRBJ2-1	CASSRLPAGGQYNEQFF
13	TRBV6-5	TRBJ1-1	CASSYGRFAEAFF
13	TRBV2	TRBJ2-7	CASNSGADYEQYF
15	TRBV6-4	TRBJ2-7	CASSATGTNCYEQYF
13	TRBV6-6	TRBJ1-4	CAIALREGEKLFF
13	TRBV11-2	TRBJ1-2	CASSRGQGYGYTF
13	TRBV29-1	TRBJ1-2	CSVAVQGGFGYTF
19	TRBV19	TRBJ2-7	CASSMVQDRTGTSVYEQYF
18	TRBV5-5	TRBJ2-7	CASSLNLIRATGTGEQYF
15	TRBV6-5	TRBJ1-5	CASSPTGVPNQPQHF
14	TRBV9	TRBJ1-1	CASTPHSVNTEAFF
18	TRBV11-2	TRBJ1-3	CASSLDRQAWSSGNTIYF
15	TRBV5-4	TRBJ2-1	CASSLDSGSLSEQFF
15	TRBV7-2	TRBJ1-4	CASSLRVAANEKLFF
16	TRBV27	TRBJ2-1	CASSLVPGGRVSEQFF
12	TRBV29-1	TRBJ2-7	CSVDAGHYEQYF
13	TRBV10-3	TRBJ2-1	CATSRGLYNEQFF
20	TRBV4-1	TRBJ2-1	CASSQRGFGTGQGSYNEQFF
16	TRBV28	TRBJ1-5	CASSLLSPTGSQPQHF
18	TRBV15	TRBJ2-5	CATSKRQGVYSNGETQYF
13	TRBV7-2	TRBJ2-1	CASSLAPRAEQFF
20	TRBV15	TRBJ2-1	CATSRVVAASGRSSYNEQFF